This T cell receptor beta chain was sequenced in a study of blood T cell repertoires in COVID-19. Study overall: Acute-phase and convalescent COVID-19 samples originated in the United States, Italy and Spain. The analysed material was cDNA or gDNA that came from T cells, B-cell-depleted T cells, or PBMCs.

Germline V lookup: CDR1 MDHEN, CDR2 SYDVKM. J lost 2 bases, V lost 3 bases, and 11 bases had no gene match. The CDR3 length is 19 residues. How the authors handled the data: The assay estimated nucleated cells by amplifying reference gene primers. Here immunoSEQ multiplex PCR was the method, and the copy in TCRdb shows in-frame clones only, minus some. The V and J calls and clone size come from that table; D and trimming were worked out from the DNA. The sample lists under 65,000 clones, around nine tenths occurring once. The sample was peripheral blood. The chain joins TRBV28 to TRBJ1-3; TRBD1 matches at 12 bases. This clonotype was sampled from a man aged 55 to 70 with acute or convalescent COVID-19. CDR3 DNA sequence: TGTGCCAGCAGTTTCCTCCATCCGGGACAGGGGGCCGCTGGAAACACCATATATTTT. It specifies CASSFLHPGQGAAGNTIYF.